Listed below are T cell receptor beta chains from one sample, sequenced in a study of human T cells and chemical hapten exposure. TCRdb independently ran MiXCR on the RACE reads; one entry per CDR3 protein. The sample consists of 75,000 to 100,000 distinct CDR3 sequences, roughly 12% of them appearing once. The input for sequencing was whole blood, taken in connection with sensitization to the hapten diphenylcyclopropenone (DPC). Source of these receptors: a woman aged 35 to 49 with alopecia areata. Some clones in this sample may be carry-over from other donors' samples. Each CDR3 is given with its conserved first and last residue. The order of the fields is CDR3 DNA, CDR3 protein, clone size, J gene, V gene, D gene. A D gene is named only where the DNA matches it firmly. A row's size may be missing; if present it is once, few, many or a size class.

CDR3nt: TGTGCCAGCAGCGTAGATGGGGTGACAGATACGCAGTATTTT
CDR3aa: CASSVDGVTDTQYF
abundance: few
j_gene: TRBJ2-3
v_gene: TRBV9
d_gene: NA

CDR3nt: TGCAGCGTTGGGCTTTCGACATCTGCTAATGAAAAACTGTTTTTT
CDR3aa: CSVGLSTSANEKLFF
abundance: few
j_gene: TRBJ1-4
v_gene: TRBV29-1
d_gene: NA

CDR3nt: TGCGCCAGCAGCCAAACCGGGACACTAAACTATGGCTACACCTTC
CDR3aa: CASSQTGTLNYGYTF
abundance: few
j_gene: TRBJ1-2
v_gene: TRBV4-1
d_gene: NA

CDR3nt: TGTGCCAGCAGCCCGAACCCAGCGGGGGTGAGCTCCTACGAGCAGTACTTC
CDR3aa: CASSPNPAGVSSYEQYF
abundance: few
j_gene: TRBJ2-7
v_gene: TRBV7-2
d_gene: TRBD2

CDR3nt: TGTGCCAGCAGCTCGACGACTAGCGGGAGTGTGCAGTTCTTC
CDR3aa: CASSSTTSGSVQFF
abundance: NA
j_gene: TRBJ2-1
v_gene: TRBV5-6
d_gene: TRBD2

CDR3nt: TGTGCCAGCAGTAAGGGACCGGCCGATTCACCCCTCCACTTT
CDR3aa: CASSKGPADSPLHF
abundance: few
j_gene: TRBJ1-6
v_gene: TRBV9
d_gene: NA

CDR3nt: TGTGCCACAACTCCAGATACGCAGTATTTT
CDR3aa: CATTPDTQYF
abundance: NA
j_gene: TRBJ2-3
v_gene: TRBV7-9
d_gene: NA

CDR3nt: TGCGCCAGCATCTTCCCTAGCGGGAGTTACAATGAGCAGTTCTTC
CDR3aa: CASIFPSGSYNEQFF
abundance: NA
j_gene: TRBJ2-1
v_gene: TRBV5-1
d_gene: TRBD2

CDR3nt: TGCAGTGCTAGAACTAGCGGGAGGGGGACAGATACGCAGTATTTT
CDR3aa: CSARTSGRGTDTQYF
abundance: few
j_gene: TRBJ2-3
v_gene: TRBV20-1
d_gene: TRBD2

CDR3nt: TGCAGCGTTGAGGGCGATCTGGGCAATGAGCAGTTCTTC
CDR3aa: CSVEGDLGNEQFF
abundance: medium-sized
j_gene: TRBJ2-1
v_gene: TRBV29-1
d_gene: NA

CDR3nt: TGTGCCAGCAGCTTGACTAGCGGGATTTCTGCCGGGGAGCTGTTTTTT
CDR3aa: CASSLTSGISAGELFF
abundance: few
j_gene: TRBJ2-2
v_gene: TRBV7-2
d_gene: TRBD2

CDR3nt: TGTGCCAGCAGCCAAGTCGCTAGCGGGGGACGCGAGCAGTACTTC
CDR3aa: CASSQVASGGREQYF
abundance: few
j_gene: TRBJ2-7
v_gene: TRBV3-1
d_gene: TRBD2

CDR3nt: TGTGCCAGCAGCTTAGGGGTCGCCCGAGAGCAGTTCTTC
CDR3aa: CASSLGVAREQFF
abundance: NA
j_gene: TRBJ2-1
v_gene: TRBV7-2
d_gene: NA

CDR3nt: TGTGCCAGCAGCTTAGGTGGGGTAGCCCTGAACACTGAAGCTTTCTTT
CDR3aa: CASSLGGVALNTEAFF
abundance: NA
j_gene: TRBJ1-1
v_gene: TRBV7-2
d_gene: NA

CDR3nt: TGTGCCAGCAGTTCGGATGTCTCCTACGAGCAGTACTTC
CDR3aa: CASSSDVSYEQYF
abundance: many
j_gene: TRBJ2-7
v_gene: TRBV28
d_gene: NA

CDR3nt: TGTGCCAGCAGTTCCCCCGGGACAGGGGTTCTAGGGCAGTTCTTC
CDR3aa: CASSSPGTGVLGQFF
abundance: NA
j_gene: TRBJ2-1
v_gene: TRBV6-5
d_gene: TRBD1

CDR3nt: TGCGCCAGCAGCGTCGACAGCCCTACAAGAGAGGCCCAGTACTTC
CDR3aa: CASSVDSPTREAQYF
abundance: few
j_gene: TRBJ2-5
v_gene: TRBV5-1
d_gene: NA

CDR3nt: TGTGCCAGTTGGTTGGGCACTGAAGCTTTCTTT
CDR3aa: CASWLGTEAFF
abundance: many
j_gene: TRBJ1-1
v_gene: TRBV28
d_gene: NA

CDR3nt: TGTGCCTGGAGTTACAGGGGAAATAGCAATCAGCCCCAGCATTTT
CDR3aa: CAWSYRGNSNQPQHF
abundance: NA
j_gene: TRBJ1-5
v_gene: TRBV30
d_gene: TRBD1

CDR3nt: TGTGCCAGCAGCGAAGGACGGAACTATGGCTACACCTTC
CDR3aa: CASSEGRNYGYTF
abundance: NA
j_gene: TRBJ1-2
v_gene: TRBV5-4
d_gene: NA

CDR3nt: TGTGCCAGCAGCCGCCCTCCCACCCCAGATACGCAGTATTTT
CDR3aa: CASSRPPTPDTQYF
abundance: NA
j_gene: TRBJ2-3
v_gene: TRBV28
d_gene: NA

CDR3nt: TGTGCCAGCAGTTTCTTCGGCCCCGCTGAAGCTTTCTTT
CDR3aa: CASSFFGPAEAFF
abundance: few
j_gene: TRBJ1-1
v_gene: TRBV12-3/TRBV12-4
d_gene: NA

CDR3nt: TGTGCCAGCAGCGTAGGAGGGGGTTCAGATACGCAGTATTTT
CDR3aa: CASSVGGGSDTQYF
abundance: NA
j_gene: TRBJ2-3
v_gene: TRBV9
d_gene: NA

CDR3nt: TGTGCCAGCAGCTTGGCAAACTATGGCTACACCTTC
CDR3aa: CASSLANYGYTF
abundance: many
j_gene: TRBJ1-2
v_gene: TRBV28
d_gene: NA

CDR3nt: TGTGCCAGCAGCTCAGCGGCTAGCGCCTTAACAGATACGCAGTATTTT
CDR3aa: CASSSAASALTDTQYF
abundance: many
j_gene: TRBJ2-3
v_gene: TRBV7-3
d_gene: NA

CDR3nt: TGTGCCAGCAGCAAAAGTCCCGGGACACAAGCTTTCTTT
CDR3aa: CASSKSPGTQAFF
abundance: many
j_gene: TRBJ1-1
v_gene: TRBV7-3
d_gene: NA

CDR3nt: TGCAGCGTTGCGGGCAAGCCGGGTTCGGTTAATGAAAAACTGTTTTTT
CDR3aa: CSVAGKPGSVNEKLFF
abundance: NA
j_gene: TRBJ1-4
v_gene: TRBV29-1
d_gene: NA

CDR3nt: TGTGTCAGCAACCCCAGGGGCGGGAGCACAGATACGCAGTATTTT
CDR3aa: CVSNPRGGSTDTQYF
abundance: NA
j_gene: TRBJ2-3
v_gene: TRBV27
d_gene: NA

CDR3nt: TGCAGTGCGCCGACCGGGACAGGAATTGCCTCCTACGAGCAGTACTTC
CDR3aa: CSAPTGTGIASYEQYF
abundance: NA
j_gene: TRBJ2-7
v_gene: TRBV20-1
d_gene: TRBD1

CDR3nt: TGTGCCAGCAGCCGTAACTTCCAGCGGGGCGGGGAGACCCAGTACTTC
CDR3aa: CASSRNFQRGGETQYF
abundance: few
j_gene: TRBJ2-5
v_gene: TRBV14
d_gene: TRBD2

CDR3nt: TGCGCCAGCAGCCTAATGACAGGGTCGGGCGCGAACACCGGGGAGCTGTTTTTT
CDR3aa: CASSLMTGSGANTGELFF
abundance: few
j_gene: TRBJ2-2
v_gene: TRBV5-1
d_gene: TRBD1

CDR3nt: TGTGCCAGCAGCTCTGGGACTAGCGCCAACTCCTACAATGAGCAGTTCTTC
CDR3aa: CASSSGTSANSYNEQFF
abundance: few
j_gene: TRBJ2-1
v_gene: TRBV7-8
d_gene: TRBD2

CDR3nt: TGTGCCAGCAGGAGCGGGAGGGGCTCCTACAATGAGCAGTTCTTC
CDR3aa: CASRSGRGSYNEQFF
abundance: few
j_gene: TRBJ2-1
v_gene: TRBV12-3/TRBV12-4
d_gene: TRBD2

CDR3nt: TGTGCCAGCATCAAAGGAGCCCCCTACAATGAGCAGTTCTTC
CDR3aa: CASIKGAPYNEQFF
abundance: many
j_gene: TRBJ2-1
v_gene: TRBV28
d_gene: NA

CDR3nt: TGCGCCAGCAGCCAAGATCTCGGGAGTTACAATGAGCAGTTCTTC
CDR3aa: CASSQDLGSYNEQFF
abundance: few
j_gene: TRBJ2-1
v_gene: TRBV4-3
d_gene: NA

CDR3nt: TGCAGCGTCGGGGAACCCACAGATACGCAGTATTTT
CDR3aa: CSVGEPTDTQYF
abundance: many
j_gene: TRBJ2-3
v_gene: TRBV20-1
d_gene: NA

CDR3nt: TGCAGTGCTAGCAGAACGGGAGGCGCCGGGGAGCTGTTTTTT
CDR3aa: CSASRTGGAGELFF
abundance: many
j_gene: TRBJ2-2
v_gene: TRBV20-1
d_gene: TRBD2

CDR3nt: TGCAGCGTGGGGACAGGGGGTAGAGGGAACACTGAAGCTTTCTTT
CDR3aa: CSVGTGGRGNTEAFF
abundance: few
j_gene: TRBJ1-1
v_gene: TRBV29-1
d_gene: TRBD1

CDR3nt: TGTGCCAGCAGTTACTCGTCCAGCGGGAGCCCCTACGAGCAGTACTTC
CDR3aa: CASSYSSSGSPYEQYF
abundance: few
j_gene: TRBJ2-7
v_gene: TRBV6-5
d_gene: TRBD2

CDR3nt: TGTGCCAGCAGCTTAGTAGCGGGAGACCGCTCCTACGAGCAGTACTTC
CDR3aa: CASSLVAGDRSYEQYF
abundance: NA
j_gene: TRBJ2-7
v_gene: TRBV7-2
d_gene: TRBD2

CDR3nt: TGTGCCAGCAGCTGGCAGGGGGTGGTCAATCAGCCCCAGCATTTT
CDR3aa: CASSWQGVVNQPQHF
abundance: few
j_gene: TRBJ1-5
v_gene: TRBV28
d_gene: TRBD1

CDR3nt: TGTGCCAGCAGCCCGATAGCGGCGAGCTCCTACAATGAGCAGTTCTTC
CDR3aa: CASSPIAASSYNEQFF
abundance: many
j_gene: TRBJ2-1
v_gene: TRBV7-3
d_gene: NA

CDR3nt: TGTGCCAGCAGCTTTGGGAAAAAAGAGACCCAGTACTTC
CDR3aa: CASSFGKKETQYF
abundance: many
j_gene: TRBJ2-5
v_gene: TRBV11-3
d_gene: NA

CDR3nt: TGCAGCGTTGTCCGGACAGGGGACGAGCAGTACTTC
CDR3aa: CSVVRTGDEQYF
abundance: many
j_gene: TRBJ2-7
v_gene: TRBV29-1
d_gene: TRBD1

CDR3nt: TGTGCCAGCAGCTTGAGGGGGGCGGATGAAGCTTTCTTT
CDR3aa: CASSLRGADEAFF
abundance: NA
j_gene: TRBJ1-1
v_gene: TRBV5-6
d_gene: NA

CDR3nt: TGTGCCAGCAGCGGACTAGCGCGATCCTACAATGAGCAGTTCTTC
CDR3aa: CASSGLARSYNEQFF
abundance: NA
j_gene: TRBJ2-1
v_gene: TRBV6-2/TRBV6-3
d_gene: TRBD2

CDR3nt: TGTGCCAGCAGTGACGGTACTAGCGGGAGCACAGATACGCAGTATTTT
CDR3aa: CASSDGTSGSTDTQYF
abundance: many
j_gene: TRBJ2-3
v_gene: TRBV6-4
d_gene: TRBD2

CDR3nt: TGTGCCAGCCACCTGGTGGGCTATGGCTACACCTTC
CDR3aa: CASHLVGYGYTF
abundance: many
j_gene: TRBJ1-2
v_gene: TRBV2
d_gene: NA

CDR3nt: TGTGCCAGCAGCTTACTCGGGAGTTCTCAGGGAGAGACCCAGTACTTC
CDR3aa: CASSLLGSSQGETQYF
abundance: NA
j_gene: TRBJ2-5
v_gene: TRBV7-2
d_gene: NA

CDR3nt: TGTGCCAGCAGTGAAGCGCCAGCGCAGACTAGCTCCTACAATGAGCAGTTCTTC
CDR3aa: CASSEAPAQTSSYNEQFF
abundance: NA
j_gene: TRBJ2-1
v_gene: TRBV2
d_gene: NA

CDR3nt: TGCAGCGCAGGGACTACTAATGAAAAACTGTTTTTT
CDR3aa: CSAGTTNEKLFF
abundance: many
j_gene: TRBJ1-4
v_gene: TRBV20-1
d_gene: NA

CDR3nt: TGCAGCGTGGCGGGACAGTATAGCAATCAGCCCCAGCATTTT
CDR3aa: CSVAGQYSNQPQHF
abundance: many
j_gene: TRBJ1-5
v_gene: TRBV29-1
d_gene: TRBD1

CDR3nt: TGCAGCGTTGAACTATGGGACCAGAATGAAAAACTGTTTTTT
CDR3aa: CSVELWDQNEKLFF
abundance: NA
j_gene: TRBJ1-4
v_gene: TRBV29-1
d_gene: NA